The 5 T cell receptor beta chains in this list originate from one sample, sequenced in a study of blood T cells in healthy people across ages (dated by TCRdb to the mid-2010s). The library came from 5' RACE. These reads were obtained on an Illumina HiSeq 2500. A second PCR of about 7 to 12 cycles was run with a J-beta primer mix and a sample-barcoded 5' primer. TCRdb handled the public reads itself, with Q25 trimming in fastp and clone calling in MiXCR, and kept productive beta chains. Each entry is one CDR3 protein sequence, shown with its most common DNA and genes. This sample has roughly 1.6 million distinct CDR3 sequences in its table, and roughly a third of those were observed once. Of the sample, approximately 10% is held by the ten largest clones. Sequenced material: blood. These receptors all come from a woman aged 25 to 39 in good health.

This clonotype was counted a few times. The rearrangement links TRBV20-1 to TRBJ2-7, with 11 bases aligning to TRBD2. J was trimmed by 4 bases and V by 8 bases; bases with no gene match: 13. Per germline, CDR1 DFQATT and CDR2 SNEGSKA (reference sequence). This CDR3 comprises 15 residues. DNA for the CDR3: TGCAGTCCTGGGGCTAGCGGGAGGAAGAGGTACGAGCAGTACTTC. It is translated as CSPGASGRKRYEQYF.

This clonotype was detected a few times. The J gene is TRBJ1-5, the V gene TRBV6-1; D gene unclear. This CDR3 region has 13 residues. The germline V gene encodes CDR1 MNHNS and CDR2 SASEGT. V lost 1 base and J lost 6, with 7 bases in between. In DNA, the CDR3 is TGTGCCAGCAGTGAAGTTAAGGTTCAGCCCCAGCATTTT. Translating it yields CASSEVKVQPQHF.

This chain uses TRBV11-2 with TRBJ2-7, with D possibly being TRBD1 (6 bases). Germline CDR1 SGHAT, CDR2 FQNNGV. Between the trimmed V and J ends, which lost 4 bases and 1 base, there was a span of 14 bases. This CDR3 has 15 residues. CDR3 region: CASSSLLGQSYEQYF. In DNA form, the CDR3 reads TGTGCCAGCAGCTCATTACTGGGACAATCCTACGAGCAGTACTTC.

A remark on this clonotype: This may be a read error, as it is one base from a much larger clone. The chain has TRBV20-1 and TRBJ2-5, with 13 bases identical to TRBD2. The CDR3 contains 13 residues. Germline V gives CDR1 DFQATT, CDR2 SNEGSKA (reference sequence). CDR3 sequence reads: CSAGLAGEQTRYF. The CDR3 nucleotides are TGCAGTGCTGGACTAGCGGGGGAACAGACCCGGTACTTC.

The chain joins TRBV11-2 to TRBJ2-6; D uncertain. V lost 5 bases to trimming and J lost 0 bases, with 11 bases between them. This CDR3 is 16 amino acids long. In germline, CDR1 is SGHAT, CDR2 FQNNGV. CDR3 nucleotides: TGTGCCAGCAGCCGCTGGCTAGGCTCTGGGGCCAACGTCCTGACTTTC. Protein: CASSRWLGSGANVLTF.